Here is one T cell receptor (beta chain) with its context. These data come from a study of technical replicates of blood from several donors. Sequencing used immunoSEQ multiplex PCR; TCRdb keeps in-frame clones, though not all of them. The sample carries 15,000 or so clones, 83% recorded once. Germline CDR1 reads MNHEY; CDR2 reads SMNVEV (reference sequence). Trimming cost V 4 bases and J 2 bases; bases outside gene matches: 8. The CDR3 has 15 amino acids. The receptor comes from a human donor in good health. Sequencing input: PBMCs. The chain recombines TRBV27 with TRBJ2-7; 7 bases fit TRBD2. CDR3 sequence (DNA): TGTGCCAGCAGTTCCACCTCCGGGGGGACCTACGAGCAGTACTTC. Protein product: CASSSTSGGTYEQYF.